Listed below are T cell receptor beta chains from one sample, sequenced in a study of molecular identifiers for immune sequencing clone quantification. Using its own MiXCR run on the PCR reads, TCRdb lists one record per CDR3 protein. The repertoire includes some 580,000 distinct CDR3 sequences, 25% of them detected once, and about 0.73% sits in the top ten. Specimen: naive CD8+ T cells from blood, with Jurkat cell RNA spiked in. The receptors stem from a human donor in good health. Some libraries in this study had Jurkat cell RNA spiked in. CDR3s include the opening cysteine and the closing phenylalanine or tryptophan. D genes are given only for firm matches. Clone size is shown for a subset of rows, as once, few, many or a class of expanded clone.

J gene | D gene | clone size | V gene | CDR3 DNA | CDR3 protein
TRBJ1-1 | TRBD1 | . | TRBV12-3/TRBV12-4 | TGTGCCAGCAGTGCAGGGGGCTCGGGCACTGAAGCTTTCTTT | CASSAGGSGTEAFF
TRBJ1-1 | . | many | TRBV3-1 | TGTGCCAGCAGCCAAGGGTTGGACACTGAAGCTTTCTTT | CASSQGLDTEAFF
TRBJ2-3 | . | . | TRBV12-3/TRBV12-4 | TGTGCCAGCAGTGCCTATCAGGAGGCATATGATACGCAGTATTTT | CASSAYQEAYDTQYF
TRBJ2-7 | TRBD1 | many | TRBV5-1 | TGCGCCAGCAGCCAAGGGACAGGCCGGCTGGCCTACGAGCAGTACTTC | CASSQGTGRLAYEQYF
TRBJ1-1 | . | many | TRBV9 | TGTGCCAGCAGCTCGGGGGTTGAACCGGACCGTGACACTGAAGCTTTCTTT | CASSSGVEPDRDTEAFF
TRBJ1-2 | . | many | TRBV14 | TGTGCCAGCAGCCAGGGACACGACCCCTATGGCTACACCTTC | CASSQGHDPYGYTF
TRBJ1-1 | . | . | TRBV12-3/TRBV12-4 | TGTGCCAGCAGTCTTAGTCGAGGGGGTTTCAACACTGAAGCTTTCTTT | CASSLSRGGFNTEAFF
TRBJ2-7 | TRBD1 | few | TRBV9 | TGTGCCAGCAGCGTATCCGGGACAGCCATGAATTTTTACGAGCAGTACTTC | CASSVSGTAMNFYEQYF
TRBJ1-5 | . | . | TRBV27 | TGTGCCAGCAGTTTTACGACAGGACAGAATCAGCCCCAGCATTTT | CASSFTTGQNQPQHF
TRBJ2-3 | TRBD2 | once | TRBV6-1 | TGTCCCAGCAGTGAGCTAGCGGGGGGGTGGGGGGATACGCAGTATTTT | CPSSELAGGWGDTQYF
TRBJ2-1 | TRBD2 | few | TRBV5-3 | TGTGCCAGCAGCTTTCTAGCGGGGGGACGGAATGAGCAGTTCTTC | CASSFLAGGRNEQFF
TRBJ1-1 | . | . | TRBV7-2 | TGTGCCCGCCGCTTAGCCGCCCTTAAAGCTTTCTTT | CARRLAALKAFF
TRBJ1-2 | . | few | TRBV20-1 | TGCAGTGCTATTAGCGATTCCTATGGCTACACCTTC | CSAISDSYGYTF
TRBJ1-2 | . | . | TRBV19 | TGTGCCAGTAGCACAGGGTTGGACTATGGCTACACCTTC | CASSTGLDYGYTF
TRBJ1-1 | . | . | TRBV5-3 | TGTGCCAGCAGCTTGGCTTCCGGGTGGTCGGAAGCTTTCTTT | CASSLASGWSEAFF
TRBJ1-1 | . | . | TRBV19 | TGTGCCAGTAGTATCTCTAGTGCGAACACTGAAGCTTTCTTT | CASSISSANTEAFF
TRBJ2-7 | . | many | TRBV29-1 | TGCAGCGTTCGTGACATAAACTACGAGCAGTACTTC | CSVRDINYEQYF
TRBJ2-7 | . | many | TRBV4-1 | TGCGCCAGCAGCCAGATACTAGAGAGAGGCGAGCAGTACTTC | CASSQILERGEQYF
TRBJ1-2 | TRBD1 | . | TRBV6-5 | TGTGCCAGCAGTTGCTCTGACAGGGGGTCCGCTGGCTACACCTTC | CASSCSDRGSAGYTF
TRBJ2-7 | . | . | TRBV29-1 | TGCAGCGTTTTAGACGAACACTACGAGCAGTACTTC | CSVLDEHYEQYF
TRBJ2-5 | TRBD2 | many | TRBV4-3 | TGCGCCAGCAGCCCGACTAGCGGGGGGTTACAAGAGACCCAGTACTTC | CASSPTSGGLQETQYF
TRBJ2-6 | TRBD1 | . | TRBV7-9 | TGTGCTAGCAGCCCCCGGACAGGGTCTGGGGACAACGTCCTGACTTTC | CASSPRTGSGDNVLTF
TRBJ1-1 | . | many | TRBV6-6 | TGTGCCAGCAGTTCCAACGACGGCTATGAAGCTTTCTTT | CASSSNDGYEAFF
TRBJ1-1 | . | . | TRBV7-9 | TGTGCCAGCAGCCCCCCGCAGTCAAACGCTGAAGCTTTCTTT | CASSPPQSNAEAFF
TRBJ1-5 | . | . | TRBV11-2 | TGTGCCAGCAGCTCGTCGGTTGCTCAGCCCCAGCATTTT | CASSSSVAQPQHF
TRBJ1-6 | TRBD1 | few | TRBV4-3 | TGCGCCAGCAGCCAAGATTGGGTACAGGGGGTTGGATCACCCCTCCACTTT | CASSQDWVQGVGSPLHF
TRBJ2-5 | . | few | TRBV20-1 | TGCAGTGCTAGAGATACAGAGACCCAGTACTTC | CSARDTETQYF
TRBJ2-1 | . | . | TRBV19 | TGTGCCAGTAGTATGGGGGTGACAGTACTTTTCTTC | CASSMGVTVLFF
TRBJ2-7 | TRBD1 | . | TRBV2 | TGTGCCAGCAGTGAATTGGGGACAGTCGTCCTATACGAGCAGTACTTC | CASSELGTVVLYEQYF
TRBJ2-7 | TRBD1 | . | TRBV28 | TGTGCCAGCAGTCCCCTTCCCGTCACCGGGACAGGGCACGAGCAGTACTTC | CASSPLPVTGTGHEQYF
TRBJ2-1 | TRBD2 | . | TRBV4-2 | TGTGCCAGCAGCCAAGATGCCAGCGGGAGGTATAATGAGCAGTTCTTC | CASSQDASGRYNEQFF
TRBJ2-2 | . | many | TRBV28 | TGTGCCAGCAGTTTCTATCCGGGGAACACCGGGGAGCTGTTTTTT | CASSFYPGNTGELFF
TRBJ1-4 | . | . | TRBV20-1 | TGCAGTGCCATAGCGGAGGCTTTCGTGGCTCATGCGACTAATGAAAAACTGTTTTTT | CSAIAEAFVAHATNEKLFF
TRBJ2-5 | . | . | TRBV28 | TGTGCCAGCAGTCCATTGACAGTTGCTCAAGAGACCCAGTACTTC | CASSPLTVAQETQYF
TRBJ1-5 | TRBD1 | . | TRBV10-2 | TGCGCCACCAGGGTGGCAGGGGGCGGGCAGCCCCAGCGTTTT | CATRVAGGGQPQRF
TRBJ2-1 | . | few | TRBV12-3/TRBV12-4 | TGTGCCAGCTTCCGGGGACCGGGAGATAATGAGCAGTTCTTC | CASFRGPGDNEQFF
TRBJ1-1 | TRBD1 | many | TRBV3-1 | TGTGCCAGCAGCCCGGACAGGATAACTGAAGCTTTCTTT | CASSPDRITEAFF
TRBJ2-6 | . | . | TRBV10-3 | TGTGCCATCAGTGGGGGGGCCGTCCTGACTTTC | CAISGGAVLTF
TRBJ1-1 | TRBD1 | many | TRBV5-6 | TGTGCCAGCAGGCAGGGGGAGTGGACTGAAGCTTTCTTT | CASRQGEWTEAFF
TRBJ1-5 | . | . | TRBV6-5 | TGTGCCAGCAGTTACGCGGCGGGGAGTCAGCCCCAGCATTTT | CASSYAAGSQPQHF
TRBJ2-1 | TRBD2 | few | TRBV7-9 | TGTGCCAGCAGCAGCTCCGGGACTAGCTTGTACAATGAGCAGTTCTTC | CASSSSGTSLYNEQFF
TRBJ1-1 | . | . | TRBV9 | TGTGCCAGCAGCGTAGTAGGGGAAACTGAAGCTTTCTTT | CASSVVGETEAFF
TRBJ1-1 | . | . | TRBV6-5 | TGTGCCGGCAGTGAGTGGGGGGGTAACACTGAAGCTTTCTTT | CAGSEWGGNTEAFF
TRBJ2-3 | . | many | TRBV7-8 | TGTGCCAGCAGCCGCCTTTTAGGCACAGATACGCAGTATTTT | CASSRLLGTDTQYF
TRBJ1-1 | . | . | TRBV9 | TGTGCCAGCAGCGCTGGGGGGGGCAAGTTGAACACTGAAGCTTTCTTT | CASSAGGGKLNTEAFF
TRBJ1-1 | TRBD1 | . | TRBV7-6 | TGTGCCAGCAGCACCGGACAGGGGGCTGGCACTGAAGCTTTCTTT | CASSTGQGAGTEAFF
TRBJ2-5 | TRBD2 | . | TRBV5-3 | TGTGCCAGCAAGAAAGGTGGGCAGGGACTAAGCGGGAATCAGGAGACCCAGTACTTC | CASKKGGQGLSGNQETQYF
TRBJ2-7 | . | . | TRBV7-9 | TGTGCCAGCAGCTTAAAATCGGGCAGAACCTACGAGCAGTACTTC | CASSLKSGRTYEQYF
TRBJ1-2 | . | . | TRBV13 | TGTGCCAGCAGACAGCAGGGGACATATGGCTACACCTTC | CASRQQGTYGYTF
TRBJ2-3 | TRBD2 | many | TRBV6-6 | TGTGCCAGCATTCTAACGGCGGGAGGGCCAGATACGCAGTATTTT | CASILTAGGPDTQYF
TRBJ2-7 | TRBD1 | many | TRBV10-3 | TGTGCCATCAGTGAGCCCGGGACAGGGAAACTCGACCCCTACGAGCAGTACTTC | CAISEPGTGKLDPYEQYF
TRBJ1-1 | . | many | TRBV4-2 | TGTGCCAGCAGCCAAGCGCAGACTATGAACACTGAAGCTTTCTTT | CASSQAQTMNTEAFF